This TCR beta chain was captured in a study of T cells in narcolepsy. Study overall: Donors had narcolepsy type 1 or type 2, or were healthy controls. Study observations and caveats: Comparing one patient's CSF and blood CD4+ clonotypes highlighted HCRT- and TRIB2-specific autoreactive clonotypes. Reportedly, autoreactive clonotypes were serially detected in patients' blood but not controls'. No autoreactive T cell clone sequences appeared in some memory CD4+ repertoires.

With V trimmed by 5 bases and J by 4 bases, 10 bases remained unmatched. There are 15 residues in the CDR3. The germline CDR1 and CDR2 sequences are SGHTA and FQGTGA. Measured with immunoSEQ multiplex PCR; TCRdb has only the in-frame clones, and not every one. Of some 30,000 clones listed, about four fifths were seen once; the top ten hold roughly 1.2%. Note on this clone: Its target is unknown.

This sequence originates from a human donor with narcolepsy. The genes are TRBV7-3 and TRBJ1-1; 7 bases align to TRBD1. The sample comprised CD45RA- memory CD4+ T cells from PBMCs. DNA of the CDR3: TGTGCCAGCAGCCCTGGAGGGGGCAGGGTCACTGAAGCTTTCTTT. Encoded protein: CASSPGGGRVTEAFF.